These 17 T cell receptor beta chains came from one sample sequenced in a study of OX40 agonist ivuxolimab in advanced cancers. TCRdb keeps only in-frame clones here, not all; method: immunoSEQ multiplex PCR. The data contain some 80,000 clones, approximately 85% of them singletons. Material: CD4+ or CD8+ T cells sorted from blood, obtained in a trial of the OX40 agonist ivuxolimab. All receptors come from an adult with an advanced solid tumor such as melanoma, head and neck, liver or kidney cancer.

This clone was counted between two and nine times. The V gene is TRBV6-1, the J gene TRBJ1-3; no clear D gene. The CDR3 is made up of 11 amino acids. Germline V gives CDR1 MNHNS, CDR2 SASEGT. Trimming removed 8 bases at V and 4 bases at J, with 6 bases between. In DNA, the CDR3 is TGTGCCAGCGATGAGGGAAACACCATATATTTT. This translates into CASDEGNTIYF.

The chain links TRBV2 to TRBJ1-1, with TRBD1 identical over 9 bases. CDR3 length: 13 residues. After removal of 8 bases from V and 11 bases from J, the junction contained 12 bases not matched to a gene. The germline CDR1 and CDR2 sequences are SNHLY and FYNNEI. The CDR3 is CASGWGGQGLAFF. Here the CDR3 DNA reads TGTGCCAGCGGATGGGGAGGACAGGGGTTGGCTTTCTTT.

J is TRBJ2-6 and V is TRBV19; D not certain. The CDR3 extends over 14 amino acids. The V end lost 2 bases, the J end lost 2 bases, and 4 bases lay between the germline ends. The germline CDR1 and CDR2 sequences are LNHDA and SQIVND (reference sequence). The CDR3 is CASSIRAGANVLTF. In nucleotides, the CDR3 is TGTGCCAGTAGTATAAGGGCTGGGGCCAACGTCCTGACTTTC.

Only one count was recorded for this clone. The chain combines TRBV30 with TRBJ2-5; 13 bases match TRBD2. The CDR3 sequence is 16 residues long. Trimming at V came to 3 bases and at J to 2 bases, leaving 6 bases not matched to a gene. Germline V gene data show CDR1 as GTSNPN and CDR2 as SVGIG (reference sequence). DNA for the CDR3: TGTGCCTGGAGCGGGCCGACTAGCGGGGGGCAAGAGACCCAGTACTTC. Translating gives CAWSGPTSGGQETQYF.

The chain is built from TRBV7-3 and TRBJ1-2; 10 positions agree with TRBD1. Germline V gene sequence: CDR1 SGHTA, CDR2 FQGTGA. V shed 5 bases, J shed 8 bases, and the junction held 5 bases outside the gene matches. The CDR3 consists of 13 residues. The CDR3 protein is CASSQGQGEGYTF. CDR3 sequence (DNA): TGTGCCAGCAGCCAAGGACAGGGGGAAGGCTACACCTTC.

This clone appeared a single time. The sample contains more than one DNA sequence encoding this CDR3. The genes are TRBV2 and TRBJ1-5, with D maybe TRBD1 (6 bases). Germline V gives CDR1 SNHLY, CDR2 FYNNEI. Trimming removed 4 bases at V and 4 bases at J, with 11 bases between. The CDR3 sequence is 14 residues long. CDR3 sequence: CASSGQGGNQPQHF. CDR3 bases: TGTGCCAGCAGTGGACAAGGGGGGAATCAGCCCCAGCATTTT. The variable domain in full, completed from reference TRBV2 and TRBJ1-5, reads EPEVTQTPSHQVTQMGQEVILRCVPISNHLYFYWYRQILGQKVEFLVSFYNNEISEKSEIFDDQFSVERPDGSNFTLKIRSTKLEDSAMYFCASSGQGGNQPQHFGDGTRLSIL.

The chain carries TRBV29-1 and TRBJ2-7; tentative D call: TRBD2 (6 bases). Trimming stripped 4 bases from V and 1 base from J, with 14 bases between. The CDR3 runs to 14 residues. CDR1 is SQVTM and CDR2 is ANQGSEA in the germline V gene. This CDR3 reads CSVVRSGTSYEQYF. In DNA form, the CDR3 reads TGCAGCGTTGTTAGGTCCGGGACTTCCTACGAGCAGTACTTC.

The rearrangement uses TRBV30 and TRBJ2-3; 9 nucleotides line up with TRBD1. The CDR3 length is 15 residues. J gave up 2 bases and V 2 bases, and 5 bases lay outside the gene matches. CDR1 and CDR2 from the germline V gene are GTSNPN and SVGIG (reference sequence). For the CDR3, the DNA is TGTGCCTGGAGTCGGCGGGACAGGGTCACAGATACGCAGTATTTT. Translated: CAWSRRDRVTDTQYF.

The V call is TRBV7-3, the J call TRBJ1-6; 8 bases align to TRBD1. Germline V gene lookup returns CDR1 SGHTA and CDR2 FQGTGA. The CDR3 is 14 amino acids. V was clipped by 2 bases and J by 10 bases; unmatched bases: 4. The chain's CDR3 is CASSLQGADSPLHF. For the CDR3, the DNA is TGTGCCAGCAGCTTACAGGGGGCAGACTCACCCCTCCACTTT. The full variable domain, in which reference TRBV7-3 and TRBJ1-6 provide the parts outside the CDR3, is GAGVSQTPSNKVTEKGKYVELRCDPISGHTALYWYRQSLGQGPEFLIYFQGTGAADDSGLPNDRFFAVRPEGSVSTLKIQRTERGDSAVYLCASSLQGADSPLHFGNGTRLTVT.

The chain combines TRBV19 with TRBJ1-5, with no clear D. The CDR3 spans 17 residues. The germline V and J ends were trimmed by 0 bases and 0 bases, with 12 bases remaining between them. Germline assignment: CDR1 LNHDA and CDR2 SQIVND (reference sequence). The CDR3 loop is CASSIDLNTVSNQPQHF. In nucleotides, the CDR3 is TGTGCCAGTAGTATAGATCTGAACACGGTTAGCAATCAGCCCCAGCATTTT.

The gene calls are TRBV6-6 and TRBJ1-3; 9 bases fit TRBD1. With 5 bases clipped from V and 4 bases from J, the junction kept 3 bases outside the gene matches. Germline assignment: CDR1 MNHNY and CDR2 SVGAGI (reference sequence). This CDR3 has 14 residues. DNA for the CDR3: TGTGCCAGCAGTGGGACAGGGTACGGAAACACCATATATTTT. Translating it yields CASSGTGYGNTIYF.

This chain links TRBV7-9 with TRBJ2-3; TRBD2 is a possible D gene (6 bases). Between the trimmed V and J ends, which lost 5 bases and 0 bases, there was a span of 18 bases. The germline gives CDR1 SEHNR, CDR2 FQNEAQ (reference sequence). This CDR3 spans 17 amino acids. The CDR3 DNA is TGTGCCAGCAGCCCCCTGGCTAGCGCGGGGAGCACAGATACGCAGTATTTT. Amino acids: CASSPLASAGSTDTQYF. Combining the CDR3 with reference TRBV7-9 and TRBJ2-3 gives the whole variable domain DTGVSQNPRHKITKRGQNVTFRCDPISEHNRLYWYRQTLGQGPEFLTYFQNEAQLEKSRLLSDRFSAERPKGSFSTLEIQRTEQGDSAMYLCASSPLASAGSTDTQYFGPGTRLTVL.

This clone has more than one count but fewer than ten. V is TRBV21-1 and J is TRBJ1-1. TRBV21-1 is recorded as a pseudogene. The CDR3 runs 10 residues. The CDR3 is CASRRSEAFF. In DNA, the CDR3 is TGTGCCAGCAGGAGGTCTGAAGCTTTCTTT.

This chain connects TRBV28 to TRBJ2-7, with D maybe TRBD1 (6 bases). Trimming removed 7 bases from V and 5 bases from J, with 21 bases in between. The CDR3 is 15 residues long. Germline V gene sequence: CDR1 MDHEN, CDR2 SYDVKM. This chain's CDR3 is CASTLFGTPGNEQYF. In DNA form, the CDR3 reads TGTGCCAGCACCCTGTTCGGGACACCGGGAAACGAGCAGTACTTC.

This chain connects TRBV11-1 to TRBJ2-5; tentatively, D is TRBD2 (5 bases). The J call is doubtful: the DNA matches TRBJ2-7 better. CDR1 and CDR2 (germline): SGHAT, FQDESV (reference sequence). This CDR3 spans 13 amino acids. CDR3 nucleotide sequence: TGTGCCAGCAGCCTCATGGAGCGGAGCGAGCAGTACTTC. Its translation is CASSLMERSEQYF.

The V call is TRBV7-2, the J call TRBJ2-5; TRBD1 or TRBD2 may be the D gene (5 bases each). Trimming cost V 5 bases and J 2 bases, with 18 bases left between them. Germline values: CDR1 SGHTA, CDR2 FQGNSA. This CDR3 comprises 16 residues. CDR3 region: CASSLHGAVGQETQYF. The DNA of the CDR3 is TGTGCCAGCAGCCTTCACGGGGCTGTGGGGCAAGAGACCCAGTACTTC.

The chain employs TRBV2 and TRBJ2-7, with 11 bases matching TRBD1. The CDR3 spans 15 residues. CDR1 and CDR2 from the germline V gene are SNHLY and FYNNEI. J lost 4 bases, V lost 6 bases, and 8 bases had no gene match. CDR3 amino acids: CASRPRTGGVYEQYF. The CDR3 DNA reads TGTGCCAGCAGACCACGGACAGGGGGCGTGTACGAGCAGTACTTC.